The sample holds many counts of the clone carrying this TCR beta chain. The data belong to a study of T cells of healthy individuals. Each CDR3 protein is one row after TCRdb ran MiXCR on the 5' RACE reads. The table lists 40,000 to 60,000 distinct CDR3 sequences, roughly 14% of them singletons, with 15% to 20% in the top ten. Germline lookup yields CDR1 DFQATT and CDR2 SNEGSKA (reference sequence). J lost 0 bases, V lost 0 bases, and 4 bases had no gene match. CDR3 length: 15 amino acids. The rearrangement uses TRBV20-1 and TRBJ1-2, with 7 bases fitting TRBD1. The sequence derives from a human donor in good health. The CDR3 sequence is CSARDPTGSNYGYTF. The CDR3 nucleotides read TGCAGTGCTAGAGACCCGACAGGGTCTAACTATGGCTACACCTTC.